The rows below give T cell receptor beta chains drawn from one sample of a study of control samples from healthy donors and cancer patients. Clones were read by immunoSEQ multiplex PCR, and TCRdb kept only the in-frame ones, dropping some. The profile covers approximately 170,000 clones, with 91% appearing a single time and 1.5% taken by the ten largest. The sequenced material came from blood. These receptors all come from a woman in her 30s in good health. Both conserved end residues are part of each CDR3.

j_call v_call cdr3_aa
TRBJ2-1 TRBV27 CASTDYNEQFF
TRBJ1-5 TRBV18 CASSPDRVPYQPQHF
TRBJ1-5 TRBV4-1 CASSQEGAGGQPQHF
TRBJ2-7 TRBV30 CAWRDTYEQYF
TRBJ2-5 TRBV7-3 CASSLNSGAETQYF
TRBJ1-5 TRBV7-9 CASSLGGYSNQPQHF
TRBJ1-2 TRBV20-1 CSARTGDGYTF
TRBJ2-3 TRBV19 CASSMAGWADTQYF
TRBJ2-6 TRBV5-5 CASSLGAGANVLTF
TRBJ1-1 TRBV19 CASSSGDRGLMNTEAFF
TRBJ1-2 TRBV28 CASKLTGNYGYTF
TRBJ1-2 TRBV3-1/TRBV3-2 CASSRGQGDSYGYTF
TRBJ2-2 TRBV7-2 CASSLGAGVPNTGELFF
TRBJ1-1 TRBV5-6 CASSPTGDTEAFF
TRBJ1-5 TRBV6-4 CASSEGQGAQPQHF
TRBJ1-2 TRBV9 CASSVGLDYGYTF
TRBJ1-2 TRBV20-1 CSATTGFGYTF
TRBJ2-4 TRBV11-3 CASSLDPGLAGAKNIQYF
TRBJ1-5 TRBV12-3/TRBV12-4 CASSQGLSQPQHF
TRBJ1-5 TRBV2 CASSEGGHSNQPQHF
TRBJ1-6 TRBV4-2 CASSQDRGNNSPLHF
TRBJ2-1 TRBV19 CASSRDRGNNEQFF
TRBJ1-2 TRBV13 CASSLTGLDGYTF
TRBJ1-1 TRBV18 CASSPQNTEAFF
TRBJ2-1 TRBV5-4 CASSLGGANEQFF
TRBJ2-5 TRBV25-1 CASSGPQETQYF
TRBJ2-5 TRBV10-3 CAISENGRGETQYF